Below, 32 T cell receptor beta chains from the same sample are listed, as sequenced in a study of T cells in Graves' hyperthyroidism and ophthalmopathy. There were TCR beta CDR3 regions amplified from RNA transcripts. The study used the HTBI primer set for a first-round RT-PCR of the TCR CDR3. One entry per CDR3 protein results from TCRdb running MiXCR on the multiplex PCR reads. The sample holds hundreds of thousands of distinct CDR3 sequences; 15% to 20% are singletons and the top ten take roughly a sixth. The sample taken for sequencing was blood. The source of these receptors is a woman aged 50 to 60 with Graves' hyperthyroidism that later progressed to Graves' ophthalmopathy.

This clonotype has only a few counts. A much larger clone lies a single base off, so this may be a read error. V gene TRBV2 combines with J gene TRBJ1-1; D ambiguous. Trimming stripped 2 bases from V and 1 base from J, with 5 bases between. The CDR3 is 13 amino acids. The germline gives CDR1 SNHLY, CDR2 FYNNEI. CDR3 region: CASSELENTEAFF. The CDR3 region has the DNA TGTGCCAGCAGTGAACTGGAGAACACTGAAGCTTTCTTT.

This clonotype was seen many times. V usage is TRBV7-3 and J usage is TRBJ1-1; D is uncertain. The germline V gene encodes CDR1 SGHTA and CDR2 FQGTGA. The CDR3 runs to 13 residues. V was clipped by 0 bases and J by 6 bases, with 8 bases between them. CDR3 bases: TGTGCCAGCAGCTTAACAGGGAAGGCTGAAGCTTTCTTT. As protein: CASSLTGKAEAFF. The entire variable domain, with the rest obtained from reference TRBV7-3 and TRBJ1-1, is as follows: GAGVSQTPSNKVTEKGKYVELRCDPISGHTALYWYRQSLGQGPEFLIYFQGTGAADDSGLPNDRFFAVRPEGSVSTLKIQRTERGDSAVYLCASSLTGKAEAFFGQGTRLTVV.

This clonotype has at least ten counts. This chain joins TRBV10-3 and TRBJ2-5; possibly TRBD2 for D (5 bases). The CDR3 extends over 14 amino acids. Trimming removed 6 bases from V and 4 bases from J, with 15 bases in between. The germline CDR1 and CDR2 sequences are ENHRY and SYGVKD. The CDR3 DNA reads TGTGCCATCAGAGAGGGTTTTGTGGGAGAGACCCAGTACTTC. Protein: CAIREGFVGETQYF.

This clonotype was found a few times. The chain has TRBV2 and TRBJ1-2; possibly TRBD1 for D (6 bases). In germline, CDR1 is SNHLY, CDR2 FYNNEI. CDR3 length: 14 amino acids. V shed 3 bases and J shed 3 bases, with 11 bases lying between them. CDR3: CASSESRGYYGYTF. The CDR3 nucleotides are TGTGCCAGCAGTGAGAGCAGGGGTTACTATGGCTACACCTTC.

V and J are TRBV28 and TRBJ2-2; 8 bases align to TRBD2. CDR1 and CDR2 from the germline V gene are MDHEN and SYDVKM. The CDR3 spans 14 residues. J gave up 4 bases and V 3 bases, and 1 base lay outside the gene matches. In nucleotides, the CDR3 is TGTGCCAGCAGTTTTAGCGGGACCACCGGGGAGCTGTTTTTT. Translation: CASSFSGTTGELFF.

This clonotype was counted many times. The chain carries TRBV7-9 and TRBJ2-7; maybe TRBD2 (6 bases). V lost 5 bases and J lost 1, with 12 bases in between. The CDR3 length is 14 residues. The germline gives CDR1 SEHNR, CDR2 FQNEAQ (reference sequence). The CDR3, as DNA: TGTGCCAGCAGCCCCGGGAGCCTATCCTACGAGCAGTACTTC. Encoded protein: CASSPGSLSYEQYF.

This clonotype occurred a few times. The V and J genes are TRBV6-1 and TRBJ2-1; 9 bases are a match to TRBD1. The V and J ends lost 10 bases and 8 bases, in that order; junction bases with no gene match: 6. The length of the CDR3 is 12 residues. Germline V gene data show CDR1 as MNHNS and CDR2 as SASEGT. The CDR3 DNA sequence: TGTGCCACCAGGGACAGGGTCGATGAGCAGTTCTTC. Amino acids: CATRDRVDEQFF.

The chain recombines TRBV12-3 or TRBV12-4 with TRBJ2-1; 9 nucleotides align to TRBD1. The CDR3 contains 15 residues. V lost 6 bases and J lost 7; bases outside the gene matches: 10. CDR3 residues: CASSQGDRATNEQFF. In DNA, the CDR3 is TGTGCCAGCAGCCAGGGGGACAGGGCCACGAATGAGCAGTTCTTC.

This clonotype has ten or more counts. The chain uses TRBV6-2 or TRBV6-3 and TRBJ1-5; D may be TRBD1 (5 bases). V lost 5 bases, J lost 4 bases, and 24 bases lay in between. The CDR3 consists of 18 residues. Germline V gene lookup returns CDR1 MNHEY and CDR2 SVGEGT. CDR3 coding DNA: TGTGCCAGCAGTCACGACGGGGTCAGGGTGTTTGGTAATCAGCCCCAGCATTTT. It specifies CASSHDGVRVFGNQPQHF.

This clonotype was seen a handful of times. V gene TRBV27 combines with J gene TRBJ1-4, with D unresolved. Germline lookup yields CDR1 MNHEY and CDR2 SMNVEV (reference sequence). This CDR3 is built from 15 residues. V gave up 5 bases and J gave up 6 bases, with 16 bases separating them. Here the CDR3 DNA reads TGTGCCAGCAGTCCCGCCTTGAATTCATATGAAAAACTGTTTTTT. This encodes CASSPALNSYEKLFF. Based on the CDR3 plus reference TRBV27 and TRBJ1-4, the full variable domain is EAQVTQNPRYLITVTGKKLTVTCSQNMNHEYMSWYRQDPGLGLRQIYYSMNVEVTDKGDVPEGYKVSRKEKRNFPLILESPSPNQTSLYFCASSPALNSYEKLFFGSGTQLSVL.

This clonotype was seen more than once but under ten times. The chain carries TRBV5-6 and TRBJ1-1; D possibly corresponds to TRBD1 (5 bases). This CDR3 contains 14 residues. Germline assignment: CDR1 SGHDT and CDR2 YYEEEE. V was shortened by 7 bases and J by 4 bases, with 17 bases between the two germline ends. The CDR3 protein is CASGPQGFGTEAFF. CDR3 nucleotides: TGTGCCAGCGGACCCCAGGGTTTTGGCACTGAAGCTTTCTTT.

The genes are TRBV6-2 or TRBV6-3 and TRBJ2-5; 7 bases agree with TRBD1. CDR1 and CDR2 (germline): MNHEY, SVGEGT. With V trimmed by 8 bases and J by 4 bases, 7 bases remained unmatched. CDR3 length: 13 residues. The CDR3 sequence: CASQMTGSETQYF. DNA for the CDR3: TGTGCCAGCCAGATGACAGGGTCAGAGACCCAGTACTTC.

This clonotype was seen at least ten times. The chain has TRBV12-3 or TRBV12-4 and TRBJ1-1; 10 bases are a match to TRBD1. This CDR3 region has 15 residues. J lost 4 bases, V lost 3 bases, and 5 bases had no gene match. The CDR3: CASSLDRGLGTEAFF. In nucleotides, the CDR3 is TGTGCCAGCAGTTTGGACAGGGGGTTGGGCACTGAAGCTTTCTTT.

This clonotype was seen repeatedly, ten times or more. The V call is TRBV12-5, the J call TRBJ1-5, with D possibly being TRBD1 (6 bases). This CDR3 is 14 amino acids long. V lost 5 bases, J lost 9 bases, and 17 bases lay in between. Germline V CDR1 and CDR2: LGHNT, FRNRAP. The CDR3 DNA follows: TGTGCTAGTGGTCCTCAGGTGGGGGGCCGGCCCCAGCATTTT. Its protein is CASGPQVGGRPQHF.

The table lists this clonotype with a few counts. V usage is TRBV6-1 and J usage is TRBJ1-2; D is unclear. CDR1 and CDR2 (germline): MNHNS, SASEGT. The length of the CDR3 is 12 residues. Trimming removed 6 bases from V and 7 bases from J, with 12 bases in between. Written as DNA, the CDR3 is TGTGCCAGCAGCGGGAGCGTGGGTGGCTACACCTTC. Its protein is CASSGSVGGYTF.

The J gene is TRBJ2-1, the V gene TRBV5-1; 7 bases match TRBD2. There are 15 residues in the CDR3. Trimming took 4 bases from V and 10 from J; bases not matched to a gene: 14. The V gene's germline CDR1 is SGHRS and CDR2 YFSETQ. For the CDR3, the DNA is TGCGCCAGCAGCGAAGGGACGTCGGGGGGATTGGAGCAGTTCTTC. Translating gives CASSEGTSGGLEQFF.

For the CDR3, the DNA is TGTGCCAGCAGCTTTAGTAACAGGGAAGCAGAGACCCAGTACTTC. Translation gives CASSFSNREAETQYF. V usage is TRBV5-5 and J usage is TRBJ2-5, with a tentative D call TRBD1 (6 bases). Trimming took off 2 bases at V and 4 bases at J, with 15 bases between the two ends. The germline gives CDR1 SGHKS, CDR2 YYEKEE (reference sequence). The CDR3 is 15 residues long.

This clonotype was picked up many times. J is TRBJ2-5 and V is TRBV11-3; D gene ambiguous. V lost 2 bases and J lost 3, with 10 bases in between. The CDR3 loop spans 14 amino acids. Germline V CDR1 and CDR2: SGHNT, YENEEA. This chain's CDR3 is CASSLRAGEETQYF. The DNA for the CDR3 is TGTGCCAGCAGCTTACGGGCAGGAGAAGAGACCCAGTACTTC.

This rearrangement joins TRBV7-6 to TRBJ1-1; a weak D match, TRBD1 (6 bases). Germline V gene data show CDR1 as SGHVS and CDR2 as FNYEAQ. V was trimmed by 4 bases and J by 4 bases, leaving 19 bases between them. The CDR3 has 16 residues. CDR3 nucleotides: TGTGCCAGCAGCTCCCCCCCGGGGGGGCGGAGCACTGAAGCTTTCTTT. It translates to CASSSPPGGRSTEAFF.

V gene TRBV12-3 or TRBV12-4 combines with J gene TRBJ2-5; 16 bases match TRBD2. Unmatched junction bases numbered 7, after V lost 6 bases and J lost 6 bases. The CDR3 covers 16 residues. The CDR3 sequence: CASSLGLAGGPKTQYF. CDR3 DNA: TGTGCCAGCAGCCTGGGACTAGCGGGGGGGCCGAAGACCCAGTACTTC.

The rearrangement links TRBV5-1 to TRBJ1-6, with D perhaps matching TRBD1 (6 bases). Per the germline V gene, CDR1 is SGHRS and CDR2 is YFSETQ. CDR3 size: 14 residues. V was shortened by 3 bases and J by 9 bases, with 13 bases between the two germline ends. Here the CDR3 DNA reads TGCGCCAGCAGCTCACAGGGAGGGGGTTCACCCCTCCACTTT. Translated, it gives CASSSQGGGSPLHF.

This clonotype was observed a few times. The J gene is TRBJ2-1, the V gene TRBV29-1; 13 positions match TRBD2. This CDR3 spans 13 amino acids. Trimming removed 7 bases from V and 9 bases from J; junction bases left unmatched: 6. Germline V gene sequence: CDR1 SQVTM, CDR2 ANQGSEA. The CDR3 sequence is CSAPGLAGPEQFF. The CDR3 nucleotides are TGCAGCGCCCCGGGACTAGCGGGGCCTGAGCAGTTCTTC.

V usage is TRBV27 and J usage is TRBJ2-1, with 11 bases fitting TRBD2. Germline V lookup: CDR1 MNHEY, CDR2 SMNVEV (reference sequence). This CDR3 comprises 16 residues. Unmatched junction bases numbered 3, after V lost 5 bases and J lost 0 bases. The CDR3 region is CASSPLAGGSYNEQFF. The CDR3 DNA is TGTGCCAGCAGTCCGCTAGCGGGGGGCTCCTACAATGAGCAGTTCTTC.

This clonotype was seen repeatedly, ten times or more. V usage is TRBV6-5 and J usage is TRBJ1-2; D is perhaps TRBD1 (5 bases). CDR3 length: 14 residues. Germline CDR1 is MNHEY and CDR2 is SVGAGI. V was cut by 0 bases and J by 6 bases, with 11 bases left in between. The DNA for the CDR3 is TGTGCCAGCAGTTACTCCCAGGGATCGGATGGCTACACCTTC. Translated, it gives CASSYSQGSDGYTF.

This clonotype was detected a few times. The V and J genes are TRBV13 and TRBJ1-4; possible D gene TRBD1, 6 bases. This CDR3 comprises 15 residues. Deletions cut 2 bases from V and 0 bases from J, with 7 bases between. Germline V gene lookup returns CDR1 PRHDT and CDR2 FYEKMQ (reference sequence). Written as DNA, the CDR3 is TGTGCCAGCAGCTTACGGACAGCAACTAATGAAAAACTGTTTTTT. Translated: CASSLRTATNEKLFF.

In its sample, this clonotype was seen many times. The V call is TRBV6-1, the J call TRBJ2-5, with 7 bases that match TRBD2. The germline V gene encodes CDR1 MNHNS and CDR2 SASEGT. Losses at the gene ends were 7 bases for V and 3 bases for J; bases not matched to a gene: 8. The CDR3 is made up of 14 amino acids. The CDR3 reads CASTPRAGEETQYF. CDR3 sequence (DNA): TGTGCCAGCACCCCCCGGGCGGGGGAAGAGACCCAGTACTTC.

This clonotype was detected many times. The J gene is TRBJ2-3, the V gene TRBV7-8; possible D gene TRBD1, 7 bases. This CDR3 spans 15 amino acids. With 3 bases removed from V and 7 bases from J, the gap between germline ends came to 17 bases. CDR1 and CDR2 from the germline V gene are SGHVS and FQNEAQ. Written as DNA, the CDR3 is TGTGCCAGCAGCTTCAGGGGGGATACCCTCAATACGCAGTATTTT. Its translation is CASSFRGDTLNTQYF.

This clonotype has a handful of counts. This chain connects TRBV19 to TRBJ2-7, with D perhaps TRBD1 (5 bases). Germline values: CDR1 LNHDA, CDR2 SQIVND (reference sequence). V was pared by 1 base and J by 3 bases, with 13 bases between. This CDR3 has 15 amino acids. The CDR3 reads CASSIGGNRFYEQYF. The CDR3 DNA reads as TGTGCCAGTAGTATAGGTGGGAACAGGTTCTACGAGCAGTACTTC.

Ten or more counts support this clonotype. The J gene is TRBJ1-5, the V gene TRBV5-1; the D is unclear. The ends were cut back, 0 bases at V and 10 bases at J, with 14 bases in the middle. Germline-derived CDR1 and CDR2 are SGHRS and YFSETQ. CDR3 length: 14 residues. CDR3 loop: CASSLDWGGDPQHF. The CDR3 nucleotides read TGCGCCAGCAGCTTGGACTGGGGTGGGGATCCCCAGCATTTT.

This clonotype was seen repeatedly, ten times or more. V is TRBV7-6 and J is TRBJ1-4, with 7 bases lining up with TRBD1. V dropped 2 bases and J dropped 3; count of bases not matched to a gene: 0. In germline, CDR1 is SGHVS, CDR2 FNYEAQ. The CDR3 contains 14 residues. CDR3 amino acids: CASSLRGPNEKLFF. The CDR3 DNA reads as TGTGCCAGCAGCTTAAGGGGGCCTAATGAAAAACTGTTTTTT.

This clonotype was picked up one time. The genes are TRBV10-3 and TRBJ1-6, with D possibly being TRBD1 (5 bases). The V gene lost 5 bases and the J gene lost 9 bases, with 8 bases spanning the gap. Germline V CDR1 and CDR2: ENHRY, SYGVKD. CDR3 length equals 12 residues. Here the CDR3 reads CAISRQSSPLHF. The CDR3 DNA reads TGTGCCATCAGTAGACAGAGTTCACCCCTCCACTTT.

This clonotype was seen repeatedly, ten times or more. This chain uses TRBV7-9 with TRBJ1-1; the D gene is possibly TRBD1 (6 bases). This CDR3 comprises 14 residues. V lost 5 bases to trimming and J lost 1 base, with 11 bases between them. The germline CDR1 and CDR2 sequences are SEHNR and FQNEAQ (reference sequence). CDR3 in DNA: TGTGCCAGCAGCACGATCAGGGGGAACACTGAAGCTTTCTTT. This encodes CASSTIRGNTEAFF. The variable domain in full, with the rest retrieved from reference TRBV7-9 and TRBJ1-1, is DTGVSQNPRHKITKRGQNVTFRCDPISEHNRLYWYRQTLGQGPEFLTYFQNEAQLEKSRLLSDRFSAERPKGSFSTLEIQRTEQGDSAMYLCASSTIRGNTEAFFGQGTRLTVV.